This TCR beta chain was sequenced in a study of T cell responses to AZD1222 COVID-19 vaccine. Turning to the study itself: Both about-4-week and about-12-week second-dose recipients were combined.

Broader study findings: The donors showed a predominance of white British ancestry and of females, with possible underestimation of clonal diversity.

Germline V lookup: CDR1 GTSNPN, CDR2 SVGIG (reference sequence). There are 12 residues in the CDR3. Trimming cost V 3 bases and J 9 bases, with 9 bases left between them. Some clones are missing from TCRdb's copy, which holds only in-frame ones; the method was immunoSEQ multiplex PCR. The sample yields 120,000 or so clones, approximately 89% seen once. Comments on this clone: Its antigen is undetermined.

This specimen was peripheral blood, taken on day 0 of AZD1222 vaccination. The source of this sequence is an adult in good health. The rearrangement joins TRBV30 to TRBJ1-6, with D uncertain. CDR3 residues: CAWRTTGSPLHF. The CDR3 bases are TGTGCCTGGAGGACCACCGGTTCACCCCTCCACTTT.